This T cell receptor (beta chain) was found in a study of T cell changes during pregnancy in multiple sclerosis. The germline gives CDR1 MRHNA, CDR2 SNTAGT. CDR3 size: 16 residues. The trim removed 6 bases at V and 0 bases at J, leaving 10 bases unmatched. Clones were read by immunoSEQ multiplex PCR, and TCRdb kept only the in-frame ones, dropping some. The table has approximately 70,000 clones, around 90% seen once. The source was peripheral blood, collected in the second trimester of pregnancy. This receptor was taken from a female donor in good health, enrolled as a control in a pregnancy study. The chain has TRBV6-4 and TRBJ2-7; 8 bases fit TRBD2. The CDR3 is CASSEVAGSASYEQYF. The DNA of the CDR3 is TGTGCCAGCAGCGAAGTAGCGGGGAGCGCCTCCTACGAGCAGTACTTC.